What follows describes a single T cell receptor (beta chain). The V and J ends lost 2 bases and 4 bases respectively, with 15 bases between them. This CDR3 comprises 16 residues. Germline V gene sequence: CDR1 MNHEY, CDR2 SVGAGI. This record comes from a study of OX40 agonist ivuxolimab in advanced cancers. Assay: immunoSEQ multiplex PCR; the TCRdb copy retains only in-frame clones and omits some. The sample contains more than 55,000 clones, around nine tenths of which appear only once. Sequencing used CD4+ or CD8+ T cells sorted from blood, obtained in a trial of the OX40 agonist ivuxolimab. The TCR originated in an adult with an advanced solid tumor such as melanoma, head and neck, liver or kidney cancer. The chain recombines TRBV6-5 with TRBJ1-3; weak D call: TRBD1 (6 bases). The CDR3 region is CASSYGATGWGNTIYF. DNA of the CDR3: TGTGCCAGCAGTTACGGCGCAACAGGGTGGGGAAACACCATATATTTT.